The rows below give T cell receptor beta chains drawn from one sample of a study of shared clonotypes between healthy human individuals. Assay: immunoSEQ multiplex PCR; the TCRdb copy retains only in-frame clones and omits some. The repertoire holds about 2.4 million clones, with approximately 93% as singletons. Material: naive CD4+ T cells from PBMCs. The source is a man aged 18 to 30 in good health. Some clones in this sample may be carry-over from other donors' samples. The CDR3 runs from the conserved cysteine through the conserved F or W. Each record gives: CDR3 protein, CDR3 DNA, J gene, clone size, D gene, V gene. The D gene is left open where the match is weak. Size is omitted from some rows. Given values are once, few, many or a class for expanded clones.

CDR3aa: CASSLRAPQGEQFF
CDR3nt: TGTGCCAGCAGCTTGCGCGCTCCTCAGGGTGAGCAGTTCTTC
j_gene: TRBJ2-1
abundance: -
d_gene: -
v_gene: TRBV7-2

CDR3aa: CASSFGTVAYEQYF
CDR3nt: TGTGCCAGCAGTTTTGGGACAGTTGCCTACGAGCAGTACTTC
j_gene: TRBJ2-7
abundance: -
d_gene: TRBD1
v_gene: TRBV28

CDR3aa: CASSFNPGGGTETQYF
CDR3nt: TGCGCCAGCAGCTTCAATCCGGGAGGTGGTACGGAGACCCAGTACTTC
j_gene: TRBJ2-5
abundance: -
d_gene: TRBD2
v_gene: TRBV5-1

CDR3aa: CASSLFDSSNQPQHF
CDR3nt: TGCGCCAGCAGCTTGTTTGATTCTAGCAATCAGCCCCAGCATTTT
j_gene: TRBJ1-5
abundance: once
d_gene: -
v_gene: TRBV5-1

CDR3aa: CASSLAWDSFTYEQYF
CDR3nt: TGCGCCAGCAGCTTGGCTTGGGACAGTTTTACCTACGAGCAGTACTTC
j_gene: TRBJ2-7
abundance: -
d_gene: TRBD1
v_gene: TRBV5-1

CDR3aa: CASSSGTRPRGETQYF
CDR3nt: TGTGCCAGCAGTTCAGGGACACGACCACGGGGAGAGACCCAGTACTTC
j_gene: TRBJ2-5
abundance: -
d_gene: -
v_gene: TRBV6-5

CDR3aa: CASSQSSYYNEQFF
CDR3nt: TGTGCCAGCAGCCAATCTTCCTACTACAATGAGCAGTTCTTC
j_gene: TRBJ2-1
abundance: -
d_gene: -
v_gene: TRBV14

CDR3aa: CASRGDTGELFF
CDR3nt: TGCGCCAGCAGGGGAGACACCGGGGAGCTGTTTTTT
j_gene: TRBJ2-2
abundance: -
d_gene: -
v_gene: TRBV10-1

CDR3aa: CASSRRQDGTEAFF
CDR3nt: TGTGCCAGCAGCCGCCGGCAGGACGGCACTGAAGCTTTCTTT
j_gene: TRBJ1-1
abundance: -
d_gene: -
v_gene: TRBV6-5

CDR3aa: CASSLGGPGADTQYF
CDR3nt: TGTGCCAGCAGCTTAGGAGGCCCTGGCGCAGATACGCAGTATTTT
j_gene: TRBJ2-3
abundance: -
d_gene: -
v_gene: TRBV11-3

CDR3aa: CASRNRRGETQYF
CDR3nt: TGTGCCAGCAGGAACAGGCGTGGGGAGACCCAGTACTTC
j_gene: TRBJ2-5
abundance: -
d_gene: -
v_gene: TRBV27

CDR3aa: CASSSTGTGGLQWTGELFF
CDR3nt: TGTGCCAGCAGTTCAACGGGGACAGGGGGCCTACAATGGACCGGGGAGCTGTTTTTT
j_gene: TRBJ2-2
abundance: -
d_gene: TRBD1
v_gene: TRBV27

CDR3aa: CASRTAGIDFGEQYF
CDR3nt: TGTGCCAGCCGGACGGCCGGGATCGACTTTGGAGAGCAGTACTTC
j_gene: TRBJ2-7
abundance: -
d_gene: -
v_gene: TRBV28

CDR3aa: CASTSGQNPYNEQFF
CDR3nt: TGTGCCAGCACTTCGGGACAGAACCCCTATAATGAGCAGTTCTTC
j_gene: TRBJ2-1
abundance: -
d_gene: TRBD1
v_gene: TRBV2

CDR3aa: CASSLTLIQGVGMNEQFF
CDR3nt: TGCGCCAGCAGCCTAACGCTTATACAGGGGGTGGGAATGAATGAGCAGTTCTTC
j_gene: TRBJ2-1
abundance: -
d_gene: TRBD1
v_gene: TRBV5-1

CDR3aa: CARSTRRENEQFF
CDR3nt: TGTGCCAGAAGCACCCGACGGGAAAATGAGCAGTTCTTC
j_gene: TRBJ2-1
abundance: -
d_gene: -
v_gene: TRBV7-5

CDR3aa: CASSRTSAGEQYF
CDR3nt: TGTGCCAGCAGCCGAACGAGTGCGGGGGAGCAGTACTTC
j_gene: TRBJ2-7
abundance: -
d_gene: -
v_gene: TRBV5-4

CDR3aa: CATSRETSGSREQYF
CDR3nt: TGTGCCACCAGCAGAGAGACTAGCGGGTCGCGGGAGCAGTACTTC
j_gene: TRBJ2-7
abundance: -
d_gene: TRBD2
v_gene: TRBV15

CDR3aa: CASSEGRAYGYTF
CDR3nt: TGTGCCAGCAGTGAGGGACGGGCCTATGGCTACACCTTC
j_gene: TRBJ1-2
abundance: -
d_gene: -
v_gene: TRBV6-1

CDR3aa: CASSRQGAISNEQFF
CDR3nt: TGTGCCAGCAGCCGACAGGGGGCGATTTCAAATGAGCAGTTCTTC
j_gene: TRBJ2-1
abundance: -
d_gene: TRBD1
v_gene: TRBV28

CDR3aa: CASRLLTSTEQFF
CDR3nt: TGTGCCAGCAGACTACTTACTAGCACTGAGCAGTTCTTC
j_gene: TRBJ2-1
abundance: -
d_gene: -
v_gene: TRBV6-5

CDR3aa: CASNSGNTEAFF
CDR3nt: TGTGCCAGCAACTCTGGGAACACTGAAGCTTTCTTT
j_gene: TRBJ1-1
abundance: -
d_gene: -
v_gene: TRBV7-2

CDR3aa: CASSSTYGGLWKFF
CDR3nt: TGTGCCAGCAGCTCGACGTATGGGGGCCTATGGAAGTTCTTC
j_gene: TRBJ2-1
abundance: -
d_gene: -
v_gene: TRBV7-8

CDR3aa: CASSQSEVRWSSYNEQFF
CDR3nt: TGTGCCAGCAGCCAATCGGAGGTGCGGTGGAGCTCCTACAATGAGCAGTTCTTC
j_gene: TRBJ2-1
abundance: -
d_gene: -
v_gene: TRBV14

CDR3aa: CAISDGPNTGELFF
CDR3nt: TGTGCCATCAGTGACGGACCGAACACCGGGGAGCTGTTTTTT
j_gene: TRBJ2-2
abundance: -
d_gene: -
v_gene: TRBV10-3

CDR3aa: CASSGTTPSGQFF
CDR3nt: TGTGCCAGCTCCGGGACTACCCCCTCGGGCCAGTTCTTC
j_gene: TRBJ2-1
abundance: -
d_gene: TRBD2
v_gene: TRBV6-5

CDR3aa: CASSVVDFTDTQYF
CDR3nt: TGTGCCAGCAGCGTAGTCGACTTCACAGATACGCAGTATTTT
j_gene: TRBJ2-3
abundance: -
d_gene: -
v_gene: TRBV9

CDR3aa: CASSIDRGNQPQHF
CDR3nt: TGTGCCAGTAGTATAGACAGGGGTAATCAGCCCCAGCATTTT
j_gene: TRBJ1-5
abundance: few
d_gene: -
v_gene: TRBV19

CDR3aa: CASSLSWNNEQFF
CDR3nt: TGTGCCAGCAGTTTATCGTGGAACAATGAGCAGTTCTTC
j_gene: TRBJ2-1
abundance: -
d_gene: -
v_gene: TRBV28

CDR3aa: CASSLVGGPVRTEAFF
CDR3nt: TGTGCCAGCAGCTTAGTCGGGGGGCCGGTTCGAACTGAAGCTTTCTTT
j_gene: TRBJ1-1
abundance: -
d_gene: -
v_gene: TRBV7-2

CDR3aa: CASSQTAGNTEAFF
CDR3nt: TGTGCCAGCAGCCAAACGGCAGGGAACACTGAAGCTTTCTTT
j_gene: TRBJ1-1
abundance: few
d_gene: -
v_gene: TRBV9

CDR3aa: CASSSGGTGASAALGAFF
CDR3nt: TGCGCCAGCAGCTCGGGGGGGACAGGGGCCTCCGCGGCTCTGGGAGCTTTCTTT
j_gene: TRBJ1-1
abundance: -
d_gene: TRBD1
v_gene: TRBV5-1

CDR3aa: CASTRWRALFYEQYF
CDR3nt: TGTGCCAGCACCCGGTGGAGAGCCCTATTCTACGAGCAGTACTTC
j_gene: TRBJ2-7
abundance: -
d_gene: -
v_gene: TRBV21-1

CDR3aa: CASSWGFSDRVTSDTQYF
CDR3nt: TGTGCCAGCAGTTGGGGTTTTTCGGACAGGGTTACATCAGATACGCAGTATTTT
j_gene: TRBJ2-3
abundance: -
d_gene: TRBD1
v_gene: TRBV28

CDR3aa: CASSLVQGRGAFF
CDR3nt: TGTGCCAGCAGCTTAGTTCAGGGGCGGGGAGCTTTCTTT
j_gene: TRBJ1-1
abundance: -
d_gene: -
v_gene: TRBV7-8

CDR3aa: CASSKGRSRDNSPLHF
CDR3nt: TGTGCCAGCAGTAAAGGTCGGAGTCGGGATAATTCACCCCTCCACTTT
j_gene: TRBJ1-6
abundance: -
d_gene: -
v_gene: TRBV28

CDR3aa: CASSFSTGTSTDTQYF
CDR3nt: TGCGCCAGCAGCTTTTCAACAGGGACTAGCACAGATACGCAGTATTTT
j_gene: TRBJ2-3
abundance: -
d_gene: -
v_gene: TRBV5-1

CDR3aa: CASSRPTSGKWETQYF
CDR3nt: TGTGCCAGCAGCCGACCGACTAGCGGAAAATGGGAGACCCAGTACTTC
j_gene: TRBJ2-5
abundance: -
d_gene: TRBD2
v_gene: TRBV4-2

CDR3aa: CASSDPLGEQFF
CDR3nt: TGTGCCAGCAGTGATCCGCTAGGTGAGCAGTTCTTC
j_gene: TRBJ2-1
abundance: -
d_gene: -
v_gene: TRBV2

CDR3aa: CASSKGSSGRYEQYF
CDR3nt: TGTGCCAGCAGCAAAGGGAGTAGCGGGAGGTACGAGCAGTACTTC
j_gene: TRBJ2-7
abundance: -
d_gene: -
v_gene: TRBV21-1

CDR3aa: CASSHLQGLGGYTF
CDR3nt: TGCGCCAGCAGCCATTTACAGGGGCTGGGTGGCTACACCTTC
j_gene: TRBJ1-2
abundance: -
d_gene: TRBD1
v_gene: TRBV4-3

CDR3aa: CASRGQTSRRYF
CDR3nt: TGTGCCAGCAGAGGACAGACTAGCCGGCGGTACTTC
j_gene: TRBJ2-7
abundance: -
d_gene: -
v_gene: TRBV2

CDR3aa: CASSLWLGAGETQYF
CDR3nt: TGTGCCAGCAGTTTATGGCTAGGGGCTGGGGAGACCCAGTACTTC
j_gene: TRBJ2-5
abundance: -
d_gene: -
v_gene: TRBV28

CDR3aa: CASTNGGEQFF
CDR3nt: TGTGCCAGCACCAACGGGGGTGAGCAGTTCTTC
j_gene: TRBJ2-1
abundance: -
d_gene: -
v_gene: TRBV6-5

CDR3aa: CAWRGTRASKRQSYFIEQFF
CDR3nt: TGTGCCTGGAGGGGTACTCGGGCCAGCAAACGACAGTCCTACTTTATTGAGCAGTTCTTC
j_gene: TRBJ2-1
abundance: -
d_gene: -
v_gene: TRBV30

CDR3aa: CASSPPGFRNTIYF
CDR3nt: TGTGCCAGCAGCCCGCCGGGGTTTCGAAACACCATATATTTT
j_gene: TRBJ1-3
abundance: -
d_gene: -
v_gene: TRBV7-2

CDR3aa: CASTPGGSKETQYF
CDR3nt: TGTGCCAGCACTCCTGGGGGTAGTAAGGAGACCCAGTACTTC
j_gene: TRBJ2-5
abundance: -
d_gene: -
v_gene: TRBV2

CDR3aa: CASSSPLAENTGELFF
CDR3nt: TGTGCCAGCAGTTCTCCGCTAGCGGAGAACACCGGGGAGCTGTTTTTT
j_gene: TRBJ2-2
abundance: -
d_gene: TRBD2
v_gene: TRBV27

CDR3aa: CASSALVGRETQYF
CDR3nt: TGTGCCAGCAGCGCGTTGGTCGGGAGGGAGACCCAGTACTTC
j_gene: TRBJ2-5
abundance: -
d_gene: TRBD2
v_gene: TRBV7-2

CDR3aa: CSVSPGQGDALHF
CDR3nt: TGCAGCGTTAGCCCGGGACAGGGAGATGCCCTCCACTTT
j_gene: TRBJ1-6
abundance: -
d_gene: TRBD1
v_gene: TRBV29-1

CDR3aa: CASSRQGSISSGNTIYF
CDR3nt: TGTGCCAGCAGCCGGCAGGGGTCTATCTCCTCTGGAAACACCATATATTTT
j_gene: TRBJ1-3
abundance: -
d_gene: -
v_gene: TRBV5-5

CDR3aa: CASSLLQGEGFF
CDR3nt: TGTGCCAGCAGTTTATTACAGGGAGAGGGGTTCTTC
j_gene: TRBJ2-1
abundance: -
d_gene: -
v_gene: TRBV28

CDR3aa: CASSYTGQGIETQYF
CDR3nt: TGTGCCAGCAGTTACACGGGACAGGGGATAGAGACCCAGTACTTC
j_gene: TRBJ2-5
abundance: -
d_gene: TRBD1
v_gene: TRBV6-5

CDR3aa: CASSLTTGQANEQFF
CDR3nt: TGTGCCAGCAGCTTAACTACCGGACAGGCGAATGAGCAGTTCTTC
j_gene: TRBJ2-1
abundance: -
d_gene: TRBD1
v_gene: TRBV7-2

CDR3aa: CSVVGGVGSTDTQYF
CDR3nt: TGCAGCGTTGTGGGAGGAGTGGGTAGCACAGATACGCAGTATTTT
j_gene: TRBJ2-3
abundance: -
d_gene: -
v_gene: TRBV29-1

CDR3aa: CASGEGTSSYNEQFF
CDR3nt: TGTGCCAGCGGTGAGGGGACTAGCTCCTACAATGAGCAGTTCTTC
j_gene: TRBJ2-1
abundance: -
d_gene: TRBD2
v_gene: TRBV28

CDR3aa: CASSLVRMNTEAFF
CDR3nt: TGTGCCAGCAGCTTGGTCAGGATGAACACTGAAGCTTTCTTT
j_gene: TRBJ1-1
abundance: -
d_gene: -
v_gene: TRBV5-6

CDR3aa: CASVAQYF
CDR3nt: TGTGCCAGCGTAGCGCAGTATTTT
j_gene: TRBJ2-3
abundance: -
d_gene: -
v_gene: TRBV6-4

CDR3aa: CAGSPGQGEYTEAFF
CDR3nt: TGTGCCGGAAGCCCGGGACAGGGTGAGTACACTGAAGCTTTCTTT
j_gene: TRBJ1-1
abundance: -
d_gene: TRBD1
v_gene: TRBV10-3

CDR3aa: CASSSQGTRENGYTF
CDR3nt: TGTGCCAGCAGCTCCCAGGGCACGAGGGAAAATGGCTACACCTTC
j_gene: TRBJ1-2
abundance: -
d_gene: -
v_gene: TRBV7-9